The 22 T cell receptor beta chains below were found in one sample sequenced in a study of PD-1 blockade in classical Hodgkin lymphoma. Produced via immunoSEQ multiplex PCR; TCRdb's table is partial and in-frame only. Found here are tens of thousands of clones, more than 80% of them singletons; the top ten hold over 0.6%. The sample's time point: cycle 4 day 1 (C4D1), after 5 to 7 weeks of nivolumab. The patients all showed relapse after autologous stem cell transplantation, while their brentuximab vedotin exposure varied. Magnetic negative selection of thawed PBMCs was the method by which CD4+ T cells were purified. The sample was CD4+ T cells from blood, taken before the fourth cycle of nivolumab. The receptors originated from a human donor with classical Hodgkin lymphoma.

CDR3 DNA: TGTGCCAGCAGCCCCCGAGCAGATACGCAGTATTTT. The encoded protein is CASSPRADTQYF. The chain joins TRBV6-6 to TRBJ2-3; D uncertain. This CDR3 region has 12 residues. Germline lookup yields CDR1 MNHNY and CDR2 SVGAGI (reference sequence). V lost 6 bases and J lost 4, with 8 bases in between.

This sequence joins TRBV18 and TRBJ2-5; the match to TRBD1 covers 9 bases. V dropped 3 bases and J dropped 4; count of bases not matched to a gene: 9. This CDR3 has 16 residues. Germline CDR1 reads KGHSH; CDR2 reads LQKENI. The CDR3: CASSPLEDRGAETQYF. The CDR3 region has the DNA TGTGCCAGCTCACCCCTCGAGGACAGGGGAGCAGAGACCCAGTACTTC.

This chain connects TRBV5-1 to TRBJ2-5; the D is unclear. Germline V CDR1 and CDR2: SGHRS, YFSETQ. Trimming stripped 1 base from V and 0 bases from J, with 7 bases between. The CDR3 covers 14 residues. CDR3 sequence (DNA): TGCGCCAGCAGCTTGTTTGCGAACCAAGAGACCCAGTACTTC. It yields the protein CASSLFANQETQYF.

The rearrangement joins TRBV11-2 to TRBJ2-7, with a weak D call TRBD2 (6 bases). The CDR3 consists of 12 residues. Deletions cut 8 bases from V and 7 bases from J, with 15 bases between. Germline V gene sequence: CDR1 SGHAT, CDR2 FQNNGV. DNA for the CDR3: TGTGCCAGCGGAGGGACCTGGACAGAGCAGTACTTC. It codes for CASGGTWTEQYF.

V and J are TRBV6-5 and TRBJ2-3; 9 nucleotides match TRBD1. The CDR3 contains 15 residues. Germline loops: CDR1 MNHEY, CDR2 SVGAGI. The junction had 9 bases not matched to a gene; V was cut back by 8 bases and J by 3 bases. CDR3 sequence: CASGPTGGGTDTQYF. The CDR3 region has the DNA TGTGCCAGCGGCCCGACAGGGGGAGGGACAGATACGCAGTATTTT.

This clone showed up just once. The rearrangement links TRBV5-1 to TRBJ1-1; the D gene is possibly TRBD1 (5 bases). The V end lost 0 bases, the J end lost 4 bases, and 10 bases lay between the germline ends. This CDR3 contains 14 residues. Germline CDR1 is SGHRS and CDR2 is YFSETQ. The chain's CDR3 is CASSLAGGATEAFF. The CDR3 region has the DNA TGCGCCAGCAGCTTGGCTGGAGGGGCCACTGAAGCTTTCTTT.

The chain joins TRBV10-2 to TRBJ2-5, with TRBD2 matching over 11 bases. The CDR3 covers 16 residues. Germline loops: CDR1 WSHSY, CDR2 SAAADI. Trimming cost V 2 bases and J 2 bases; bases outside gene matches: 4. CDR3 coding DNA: TGCGCCAGCAGTGAGACGGCTAGCGGGGGGCAAGAGACCCAGTACTTC. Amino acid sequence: CASSETASGGQETQYF.

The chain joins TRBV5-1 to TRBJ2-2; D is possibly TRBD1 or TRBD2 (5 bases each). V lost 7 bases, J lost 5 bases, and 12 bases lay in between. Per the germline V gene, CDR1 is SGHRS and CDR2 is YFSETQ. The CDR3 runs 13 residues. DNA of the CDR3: TGCGCCAGCCTACCTGAGGGGACCGGGGAGCTGTTTTTT. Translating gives CASLPEGTGELFF.

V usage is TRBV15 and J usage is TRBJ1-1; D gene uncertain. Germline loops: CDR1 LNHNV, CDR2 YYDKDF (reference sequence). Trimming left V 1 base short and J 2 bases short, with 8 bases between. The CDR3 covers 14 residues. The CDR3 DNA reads TGTGCCACCAGCAGAGGTCCAGTCAACACTGAAGCTTTCTTT. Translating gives CATSRGPVNTEAFF.

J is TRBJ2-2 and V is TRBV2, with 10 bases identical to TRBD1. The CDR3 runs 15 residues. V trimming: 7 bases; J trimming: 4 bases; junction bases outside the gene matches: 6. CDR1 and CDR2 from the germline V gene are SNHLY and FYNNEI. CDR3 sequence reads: CASTGRTGGTGELFF. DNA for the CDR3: TGTGCCAGCACCGGAAGGACAGGGGGCACCGGGGAGCTGTTTTTT.

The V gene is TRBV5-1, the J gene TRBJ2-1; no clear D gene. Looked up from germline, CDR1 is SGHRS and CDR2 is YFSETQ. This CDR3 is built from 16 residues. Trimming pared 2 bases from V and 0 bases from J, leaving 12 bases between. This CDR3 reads CASSLGPLSSYNEQFF. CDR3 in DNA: TGCGCCAGCAGCTTAGGACCCTTGAGCTCCTACAATGAGCAGTTCTTC.

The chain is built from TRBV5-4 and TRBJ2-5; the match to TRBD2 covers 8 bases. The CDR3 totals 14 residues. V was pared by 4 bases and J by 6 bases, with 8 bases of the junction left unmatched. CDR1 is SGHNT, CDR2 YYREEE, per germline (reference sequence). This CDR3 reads CASSPSGGGKTQYF. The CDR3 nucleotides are TGTGCCAGCAGCCCGAGCGGGGGAGGGAAGACCCAGTACTTC.

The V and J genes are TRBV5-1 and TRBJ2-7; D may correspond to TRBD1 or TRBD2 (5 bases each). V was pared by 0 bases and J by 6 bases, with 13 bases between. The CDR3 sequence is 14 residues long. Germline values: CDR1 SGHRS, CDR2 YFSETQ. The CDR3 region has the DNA TGCGCCAGCAGCTTGGATCGGGGACCGGCCGAGCAGTACTTC. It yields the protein CASSLDRGPAEQYF. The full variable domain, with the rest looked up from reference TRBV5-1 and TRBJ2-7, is KAGVTQTPRYLIKTRGQQVTLSCSPISGHRSVSWYQQTPGQGLQFLFEYFSETQRNKGNFPGRFSGRQFSNSRSEMNVSTLELGDSALYLCASSLDRGPAEQYFGPGTRLTVT.

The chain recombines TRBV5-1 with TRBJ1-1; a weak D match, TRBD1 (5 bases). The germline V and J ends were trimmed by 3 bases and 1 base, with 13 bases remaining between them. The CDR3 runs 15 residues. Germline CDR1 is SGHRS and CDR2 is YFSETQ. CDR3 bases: TGCGCCAGCAGCTCCACCGGGACCGGGAACACTGAAGCTTTCTTT. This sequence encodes CASSSTGTGNTEAFF.

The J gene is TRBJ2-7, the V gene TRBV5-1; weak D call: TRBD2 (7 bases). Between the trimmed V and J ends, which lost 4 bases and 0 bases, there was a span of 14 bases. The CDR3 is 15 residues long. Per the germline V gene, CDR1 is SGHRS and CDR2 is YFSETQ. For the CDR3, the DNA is TGCGCCAGCAGCCCGGAGGGGGGGTTCTCCTACGAGCAGTACTTC. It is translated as CASSPEGGFSYEQYF.

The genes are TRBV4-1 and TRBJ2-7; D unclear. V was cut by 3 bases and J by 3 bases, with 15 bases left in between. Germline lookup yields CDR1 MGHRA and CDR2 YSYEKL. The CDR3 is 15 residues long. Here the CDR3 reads CASSHYRGDLYEQYF. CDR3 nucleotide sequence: TGCGCCAGCAGCCATTATAGAGGAGATCTCTACGAGCAGTACTTC.

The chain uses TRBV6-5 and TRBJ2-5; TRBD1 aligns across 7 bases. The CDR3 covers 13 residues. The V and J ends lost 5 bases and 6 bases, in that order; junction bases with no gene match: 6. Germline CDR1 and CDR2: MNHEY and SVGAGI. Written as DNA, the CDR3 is TGTGCCAGCAGTCTAGACAGGGAGAAGACCCAGTACTTC. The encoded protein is CASSLDREKTQYF.

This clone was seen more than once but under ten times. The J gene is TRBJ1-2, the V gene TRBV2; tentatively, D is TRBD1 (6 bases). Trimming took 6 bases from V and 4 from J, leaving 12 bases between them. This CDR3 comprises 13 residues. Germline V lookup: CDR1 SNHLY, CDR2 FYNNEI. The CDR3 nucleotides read TGTGCCAGCAGAAGGGGGGGATCCTATGGCTACACCTTC. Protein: CASRRGGSYGYTF.

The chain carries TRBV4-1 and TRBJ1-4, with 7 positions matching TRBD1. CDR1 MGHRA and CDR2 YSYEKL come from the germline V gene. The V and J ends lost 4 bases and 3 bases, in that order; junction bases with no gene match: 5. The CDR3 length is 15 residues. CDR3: CASSPTGLANEKLFF. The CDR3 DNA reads TGCGCCAGCAGCCCGACAGGGCTGGCTAATGAAAAACTGTTTTTT.

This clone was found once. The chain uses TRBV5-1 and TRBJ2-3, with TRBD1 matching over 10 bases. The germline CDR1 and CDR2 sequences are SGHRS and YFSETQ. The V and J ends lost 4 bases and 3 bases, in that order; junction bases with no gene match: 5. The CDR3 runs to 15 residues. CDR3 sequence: CASSGRTGGTDTQYF. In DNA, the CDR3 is TGCGCCAGCAGCGGAAGGACAGGGGGTACAGATACGCAGTATTTT.

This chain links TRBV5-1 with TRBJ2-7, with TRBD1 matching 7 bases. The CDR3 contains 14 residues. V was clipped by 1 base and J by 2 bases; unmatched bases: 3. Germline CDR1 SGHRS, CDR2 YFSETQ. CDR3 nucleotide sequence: TGCGCCAGCAGCTTGACAGGGGCACCCTACGAGCAGTACTTC. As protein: CASSLTGAPYEQYF.

CDR3 sequence (DNA): TGTGCCAGCAGTCGAGACCTCCAAGAGACCCAGTACTTC. It translates to CASSRDLQETQYF. V and J are TRBV2 and TRBJ2-5, with unresolved D. The CDR3 loop spans 13 amino acids. V lost 5 bases to trimming and J lost 1 base, with 8 bases between them. Germline-derived CDR1 and CDR2 are SNHLY and FYNNEI.